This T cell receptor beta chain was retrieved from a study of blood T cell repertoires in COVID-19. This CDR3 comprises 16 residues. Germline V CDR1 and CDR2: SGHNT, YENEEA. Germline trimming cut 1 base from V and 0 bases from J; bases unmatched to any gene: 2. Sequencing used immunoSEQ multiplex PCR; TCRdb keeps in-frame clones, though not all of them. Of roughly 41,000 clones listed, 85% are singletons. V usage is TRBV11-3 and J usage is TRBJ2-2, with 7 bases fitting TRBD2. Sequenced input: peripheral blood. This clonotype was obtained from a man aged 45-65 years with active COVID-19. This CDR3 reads CASSLGGGANTGELFF. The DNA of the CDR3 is TGTGCCAGCAGCTTAGGTGGGGGGGCGAACACCGGGGAGCTGTTTTTT.